The 30 T cell receptor beta chains presented below share a single source sample, sequenced in a study of OX40 agonist ivuxolimab in advanced cancers. Here immunoSEQ multiplex PCR was the method, and the copy in TCRdb shows in-frame clones only, minus some. This repertoire shows some 85,000 clones, 87% found once; its top ten account for roughly 0.25%. This specimen was CD4+ or CD8+ T cells sorted from blood, taken in a trial of the OX40 agonist ivuxolimab. The receptors stem from an adult with an advanced solid tumor such as melanoma, head and neck, liver or kidney cancer.

This chain links TRBV27 with TRBJ1-4; 7 nucleotides align to TRBD1. The CDR3 length is 17 residues. The V gene's germline CDR1 is MNHEY and CDR2 SMNVEV (reference sequence). Trimming cost V 2 bases and J 4 bases; bases outside gene matches: 10. The CDR3 here is CASSLRHTGVSNEKLFF. The CDR3 DNA follows: TGTGCCAGCAGTTTAAGGCACACAGGGGTTAGTAATGAAAAACTGTTTTTT.

This clone was found a few times. This sample also contains other DNA sequences that code for the same CDR3. The chain recombines TRBV18 with TRBJ2-7, with 10 nucleotides matching TRBD2. Per the germline V gene, CDR1 is KGHSH and CDR2 is LQKENI. Trimming removed 2 bases from V and 3 bases from J; junction bases left unmatched: 4. This CDR3 contains 15 residues. CDR3 loop: CASSPGSGRVYEQYF. DNA of the CDR3: TGTGCCAGCTCACCAGGAAGCGGGAGGGTCTACGAGCAGTACTTC.

The chain recombines TRBV5-4 with TRBJ2-1; 13 bases match TRBD2. In germline, CDR1 is SGHNT, CDR2 YYREEE (reference sequence). V dropped 4 bases and J dropped 1; count of bases not matched to a gene: 8. The CDR3 length is 18 residues. CDR3 sequence: CASSAGLAGKGSYNEQFF. The CDR3 DNA follows: TGTGCCAGCAGCGCGGGACTAGCGGGAAAGGGATCCTACAATGAGCAGTTCTTC.

V is TRBV5-1 and J is TRBJ2-7; a weak D match, TRBD2 (5 bases). Per germline, CDR1 SGHRS and CDR2 YFSETQ. V was shortened by 4 bases and J by 2 bases, with 10 bases between the two germline ends. The CDR3 has 13 residues. The CDR3 protein is CASSRTGTYEQYF. The CDR3 coding sequence is TGCGCCAGCAGCCGAACGGGAACCTACGAGCAGTACTTC.

CDR3 region: CASIREAGTDTQYF. The CDR3 DNA sequence: TGTGCCAGCATACGGGAGGCGGGGACAGATACGCAGTATTTT. This rearrangement joins TRBV28 to TRBJ2-3; 7 nucleotides match TRBD2. Per the germline V gene, CDR1 is MDHEN and CDR2 is SYDVKM. V lost 7 bases to trimming and J lost 3 bases; unmatched junction nucleotides: 7. There are 14 residues in the CDR3.

The chain combines TRBV2 with TRBJ1-6; TRBD1 aligns across 8 bases. This CDR3 contains 16 residues. The V segment lost 5 bases and the J segment 5 bases; nucleotides outside the gene matches: 8. Per the germline V gene, CDR1 is SNHLY and CDR2 is FYNNEI. The CDR3 protein is CASSRTGRTHNSPLHF. DNA of the CDR3: TGTGCCAGCAGTCGGACAGGGAGAACCCATAATTCACCCCTCCACTTT.

This clone was detected a few times. The chain carries TRBV2 and TRBJ2-2; D gene unclear. Germline V gene sequence: CDR1 SNHLY, CDR2 FYNNEI. V lost 6 bases and J 6 bases, leaving 5 bases between the germline ends. The CDR3 runs to 11 residues. The CDR3 DNA reads as TGTGCCAGCAGAACCCCCGGGGAGCTGTTTTTT. The encoded protein is CASRTPGELFF.

The V gene is TRBV5-1, the J gene TRBJ2-3; tentatively, D is TRBD2 (6 bases). Germline V lookup: CDR1 SGHRS, CDR2 YFSETQ. The length of the CDR3 is 15 residues. V lost 4 bases, J lost 4 bases, and 16 bases lay in between. CDR3 amino acids: CASSPARLGSDTQYF. In nucleotides, the CDR3 is TGCGCCAGCAGCCCTGCGAGACTAGGCTCAGATACGCAGTATTTT.

This clone occurred once. V and J are TRBV5-1 and TRBJ1-1; tentatively, D is TRBD1 (6 bases). V shed 5 bases and J shed 5 bases, with 16 bases lying between them. The CDR3 loop spans 14 amino acids. CDR1 is SGHRS and CDR2 is YFSETQ in the germline V gene. In nucleotides, the CDR3 is TGCGCCAGCAGACCACAGGGCCTGGGGACTGAAGCTTTCTTT. Its translation: CASRPQGLGTEAFF.

This chain connects TRBV27 to TRBJ2-3; D uncertain. The CDR3 contains 14 residues. CDR1 is MNHEY, CDR2 SMNVEV, per germline (reference sequence). Trimming took 10 bases from V and 1 from J, leaving 15 bases between them. The CDR3 sequence: CATRAVSGTDTQYF. In DNA, the CDR3 is TGTGCCACCCGGGCCGTCTCCGGCACAGATACGCAGTATTTT.

This CDR3 is CASSNTGSGNQPQHF. The CDR3 DNA is TGTGCCAGCAGTAACACAGGGTCAGGCAATCAGCCCCAGCATTTT. V is TRBV6-5 and J is TRBJ1-5; D possibly corresponds to TRBD1 (6 bases). CDR3 length: 15 residues. The V end lost 5 bases, the J end lost 2 bases, and 13 bases lay between the germline ends. The germline V gene has CDR1 MNHEY and CDR2 SVGAGI.

This CDR3 is CASSFIPDRDEKLFF. The CDR3 DNA sequence: TGCGCCAGCAGCTTCATACCGGACAGGGATGAAAAACTGTTTTTT. The chain has TRBV5-1 and TRBJ1-4; TRBD1 matches 8 bases. The CDR3 has 15 amino acids. The trim removed 2 bases at V and 6 bases at J, leaving 6 bases unmatched. Germline V gene sequence: CDR1 SGHRS, CDR2 YFSETQ.

The DNA of the CDR3 is TGTGCCAGCAGCTTACTATCCTCCTACGAGCAGTACTTC. Protein sequence: CASSLLSSYEQYF. The chain couples TRBV11-2 to TRBJ2-7; D unresolved. The CDR3 length is 13 residues. V lost 2 bases to trimming and J lost 0 bases, with 5 bases between them. Germline V gene lookup returns CDR1 SGHAT and CDR2 FQNNGV.

The rearrangement joins TRBV19 to TRBJ2-4; the D call may be TRBD1 or TRBD2 (5 bases each). The CDR3 totals 13 residues. Germline lookup yields CDR1 LNHDA and CDR2 SQIVND (reference sequence). V lost 3 bases and J lost 10, with 13 bases in between. As DNA, the CDR3 is TGTGCCAGTAGTATGGTCCGAGGGGAGATTCAGTACTTC. The encoded protein is CASSMVRGEIQYF.

This rearrangement joins TRBV5-1 to TRBJ2-1, with TRBD2 identical over 7 bases. Germline CDR1 SGHRS, CDR2 YFSETQ. V trimming: 2 bases; J trimming: 2 bases; junction bases outside the gene matches: 7. The CDR3 is 16 residues long. Here the CDR3 reads CASSLFSSGTYNEQFF. CDR3 DNA: TGCGCCAGCAGCTTATTCTCCAGCGGGACCTACAATGAGCAGTTCTTC. The full variable domain, rest sourced from reference TRBV5-1 and TRBJ2-1, is KAGVTQTPRYLIKTRGQQVTLSCSPISGHRSVSWYQQTPGQGLQFLFEYFSETQRNKGNFPGRFSGRQFSNSRSEMNVSTLELGDSALYLCASSLFSSGTYNEQFFGPGTRLTVL.

V and J are TRBV6-6 and TRBJ2-5, with TRBD1 as a possible D gene (8 bases). CDR3 length: 13 residues. V dropped 6 bases and J dropped 5 bases, with 13 bases sitting between them. Germline CDR1 is MNHNY and CDR2 is SVGAGI (reference sequence). CDR3 protein: CASSYRGGETQYF. The CDR3 nucleotides are TGTGCCAGCAGCTACAGGGGGGGGGAGACCCAGTACTTC.

The chain employs TRBV7-2 and TRBJ2-3; D is unclear. This CDR3 comprises 15 residues. Trimming took 2 bases from V and 3 from J, leaving 12 bases between them. Germline V gene sequence: CDR1 SGHTA, CDR2 FQGNSA. DNA of the CDR3: TGTGCCAGCAGCTTAAACTATCTCGGGACAGATACGCAGTATTTT. Translated: CASSLNYLGTDTQYF.

This clone has just a few counts. V is TRBV7-6 and J is TRBJ2-2; maybe TRBD2 (6 bases). Germline V gene sequence: CDR1 SGHVS, CDR2 FNYEAQ. V was shortened by 4 bases and J by 5 bases, with 17 bases between the two germline ends. This CDR3 contains 16 residues. The CDR3, as DNA: TGTGCCAGCAGCTCAGGGAGGCTAGTCTTGACCGGGGAGCTGTTTTTT. It is translated as CASSSGRLVLTGELFF.

This chain uses TRBV4-2 with TRBJ2-7; 7 positions agree with TRBD2. The CDR3 length is 15 residues. Trimming removed 0 bases from V and 2 bases from J; junction bases left unmatched: 4. Germline CDR1 LGHNA, CDR2 YNFKEQ. CDR3 sequence (DNA): TGTGCCAGCAGCCAAGATCGCCTAGCGGCCTACGAGCAGTACTTC. Translating gives CASSQDRLAAYEQYF.

CDR3 residues: CASSHPSYGYTF. The DNA of the CDR3 is TGTGCCAGCAGCCACCCTAGCTATGGCTACACCTTC. This rearrangement joins TRBV5-4 to TRBJ1-2; no reliable D call. The CDR3 spans 12 residues. V was clipped by 4 bases and J by 4 bases, with 8 bases between them. CDR1 and CDR2 (germline): SGHNT, YYREEE (reference sequence).

V and J are TRBV5-4 and TRBJ1-2, with D unresolved. The V end lost 4 bases, the J end lost 3 bases, and 10 bases lay between the germline ends. Germline V gene sequence: CDR1 SGHNT, CDR2 YYREEE (reference sequence). There are 13 residues in the CDR3. CDR3 nucleotides: TGTGCCAGCAGCCTCATCGGGTACTATGGCTACACCTTC. It is translated as CASSLIGYYGYTF.

The rearrangement links TRBV2 to TRBJ1-2; D possibly corresponds to TRBD1 (6 bases). The CDR3 extends over 13 amino acids. Germline V lookup: CDR1 SNHLY, CDR2 FYNNEI. Trimming stripped 2 bases from V and 8 bases from J, with 12 bases between. This CDR3 reads CASSEFGDRGYTF. Here the CDR3 DNA reads TGTGCCAGCAGTGAATTCGGAGACAGGGGCTACACCTTC. Using reference TRBV2 and TRBJ1-2 for the parts outside the CDR3, the full variable domain is EPEVTQTPSHQVTQMGQEVILRCVPISNHLYFYWYRQILGQKVEFLVSFYNNEISEKSEIFDDQFSVERPDGSNFTLKIRSTKLEDSAMYFCASSEFGDRGYTFGSGTRLTVV.

DNA for the CDR3: TGCGCCAGCAGCCAAGGAGGGATGGGCACAGATACGCAGTATTTT. Its translation: CASSQGGMGTDTQYF. The rearrangement joins TRBV4-3 to TRBJ2-3; tentative D call: TRBD2 (5 bases). Trimming took 1 base from V and 1 from J, leaving 9 bases between them. The CDR3 length is 15 residues. Germline V CDR1 and CDR2: LGHNA, YSLEER.

The V gene is TRBV19, the J gene TRBJ2-7; 11 nucleotides align to TRBD1. The CDR3 runs to 16 residues. The V gene end was trimmed by 5 bases and the J gene end by 0 bases; junction bases not matched to a gene: 6. Germline values: CDR1 LNHDA, CDR2 SQIVND (reference sequence). As DNA, the CDR3 is TGTGCCAGTAGTCCTTCCGGGACAGGGGGCTCCTACGAGCAGTACTTC. This encodes CASSPSGTGGSYEQYF.

V is TRBV2 and J is TRBJ2-1; a possible D gene is TRBD1 (6 bases). Looked up from germline, CDR1 is SNHLY and CDR2 is FYNNEI. This CDR3 spans 15 amino acids. Trimming shortened V by 8 bases and J by 3 bases, and 17 bases separated the two germline ends. The CDR3 loop is CASAFGQGYYNEQFF. As DNA, the CDR3 is TGTGCCAGCGCGTTCGGGCAGGGGTACTACAATGAGCAGTTCTTC.

V gene TRBV28 combines with J gene TRBJ1-3, with D unresolved. V dropped 2 bases and J dropped 0 bases, with 8 bases sitting between them. This CDR3 comprises 15 residues. Germline loops: CDR1 MDHEN, CDR2 SYDVKM. The CDR3 here is CASSLRGSSGNTIYF. CDR3 DNA: TGTGCCAGCAGTTTAAGAGGGAGCTCTGGAAACACCATATATTTT.

The rearrangement joins TRBV6-5 to TRBJ2-1, with a tentative D call TRBD1 (5 bases). This CDR3 spans 15 amino acids. CDR1 and CDR2 (germline): MNHEY, SVGAGI. V was shortened by 0 bases and J by 7 bases, with 13 bases between the two germline ends. CDR3 DNA sequence: TGTGCCAGCAGTTACTCGTTAGGGGTGGGTAATGAGCAGTTCTTC. It translates to CASSYSLGVGNEQFF.

V and J are TRBV29-1 and TRBJ1-3; D ambiguous. The V end lost 4 bases, the J end lost 2 bases, and 12 bases lay between the germline ends. In germline, CDR1 is SQVTM, CDR2 ANQGSEA. The CDR3 is 14 residues long. CDR3 DNA sequence: TGCAGCGTTGGTGACACCGGAGCTGGAAACACCATATATTTT. Protein: CSVGDTGAGNTIYF.

The gene calls are TRBV11-2 and TRBJ2-1; weak D call: TRBD2 (6 bases). V was clipped by 3 bases and J by 8 bases, with 11 bases between them. In germline, CDR1 is SGHAT, CDR2 FQNNGV. The CDR3 sequence is 13 residues long. The CDR3 nucleotides are TGTGCCAGCAGCTTCGGAGGGGCCGATGAGCAGTTCTTC. Protein sequence: CASSFGGADEQFF.

The chain is built from TRBV19 and TRBJ2-5; no definite D call. The germline V gene encodes CDR1 LNHDA and CDR2 SQIVND (reference sequence). The CDR3 extends over 14 amino acids. With 1 base removed from V and 4 bases from J, the gap between germline ends came to 10 bases. CDR3 protein: CASSIGREGETQYF. CDR3 sequence (DNA): TGTGCCAGTAGTATAGGTAGAGAAGGAGAGACCCAGTACTTC.